This TCR beta chain was identified during a study of OX40 agonist ivuxolimab in advanced cancers. Study-wide background: One patient with hepatocellular carcinoma and two with cutaneous melanoma, three in all, had partial responses. Points from the study as a whole: Both CD4+ and CD8+ T cell populations in blood had undergone clonal expansion by week 6 at 0.1 to 3.0 mg/kg. Also present in some nonresponders was a low level of normalized T-cell clonal expansion.

V shed 1 base, J shed 9 bases, and the junction held 10 bases outside the gene matches. Germline CDR1 MGHRA, CDR2 YSYEKL. This CDR3 has 16 amino acids. Remarks on this clone: Its specificity is unknown.

Blood was sampled at baseline, cycle 4 day 1, and cycle 7 day 1. Sequencing used immunoSEQ multiplex PCR; TCRdb keeps in-frame clones, though not all of them. In the table there are 60,000 to 75,000 clones, nearly 90% of which are singletons. The TCR comes from an adult with an advanced solid tumor such as melanoma, head and neck, liver or kidney cancer. This rearrangement joins TRBV4-1 to TRBJ1-4, with 8 positions matching TRBD1. The sequencing here drew on CD4+ or CD8+ T cells sorted from blood, taken in a trial of the OX40 agonist ivuxolimab. The CDR3 DNA follows: TGCGCCAGCAGCCAAGCAGCCCGGGACAGGTCACAAAAACTGTTTTTT. Translating gives CASSQAARDRSQKLFF.